This TCR beta chain was documented in a study of blood T cell repertoires in COVID-19. Study context: Acute-phase and convalescent COVID-19 samples originated in the United States, Italy and Spain. Sources were T cells, B-cell-depleted T cells, or PBMCs; the material itself was cDNA or gDNA.

There are a few counts of this clone. Source study methods: The authors estimated nucleated cell counts from reference gene primer amplification. The method was immunoSEQ multiplex PCR; TCRdb's version includes in-frame clones alone and lacks a portion of them. That table supplies the V and J calls and clone size; D and trimming were determined from the DNA. The sample lists around 150,000 clones, around 89% seen once, with roughly 2.5% in the top ten. Germline CDR1 and CDR2: MGHDK and SYGVNS. The V gene end was trimmed by 6 bases and the J gene end by 5 bases; junction bases not matched to a gene: 5. The CDR3 length is 13 residues.

The chain uses TRBV25-1 and TRBJ2-5; 8 bases line up with TRBD1. This receptor was obtained from a human donor with COVID-19, enrolled during active disease. The donor label of this sample is uncertain. Input material: peripheral blood. CDR3 sequence reads: CASRDRTGETQYF. DNA for the CDR3: TGTGCCAGCAGGGACCGGACAGGGGAGACCCAGTACTTC.